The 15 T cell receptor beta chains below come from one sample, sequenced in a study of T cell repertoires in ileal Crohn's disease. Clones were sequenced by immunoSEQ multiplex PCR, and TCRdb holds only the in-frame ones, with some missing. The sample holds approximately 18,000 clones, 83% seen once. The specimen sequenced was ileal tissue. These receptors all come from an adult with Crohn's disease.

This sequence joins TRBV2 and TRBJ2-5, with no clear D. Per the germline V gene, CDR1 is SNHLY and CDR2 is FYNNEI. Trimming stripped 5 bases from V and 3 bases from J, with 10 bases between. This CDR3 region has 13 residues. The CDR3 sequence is CASSRFREETQYF. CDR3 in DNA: TGTGCCAGCAGTCGGTTTAGAGAAGAGACCCAGTACTTC.

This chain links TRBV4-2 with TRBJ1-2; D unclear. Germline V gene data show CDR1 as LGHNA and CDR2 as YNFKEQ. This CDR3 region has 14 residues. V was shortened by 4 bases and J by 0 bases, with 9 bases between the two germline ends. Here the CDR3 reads CASSPDTANYGYTF. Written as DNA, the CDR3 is TGTGCCAGCAGCCCCGACACTGCTAACTATGGCTACACCTTC.

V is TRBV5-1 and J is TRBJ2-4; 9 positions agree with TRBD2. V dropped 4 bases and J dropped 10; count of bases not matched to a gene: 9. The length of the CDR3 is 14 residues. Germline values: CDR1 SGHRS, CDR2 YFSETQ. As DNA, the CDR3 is TGCGCCAGCAGCCCTGCGACTAGCGGATTTATTCAGTACTTC. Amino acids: CASSPATSGFIQYF. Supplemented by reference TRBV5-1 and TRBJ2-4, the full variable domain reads KAGVTQTPRYLIKTRGQQVTLSCSPISGHRSVSWYQQTPGQGLQFLFEYFSETQRNKGNFPGRFSGRQFSNSRSEMNVSTLELGDSALYLCASSPATSGFIQYFGAGTRLSVL.

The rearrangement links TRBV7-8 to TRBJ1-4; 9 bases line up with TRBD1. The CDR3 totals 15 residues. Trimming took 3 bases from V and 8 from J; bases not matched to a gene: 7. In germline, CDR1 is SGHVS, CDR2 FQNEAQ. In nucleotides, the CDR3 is TGTGCCAGCAGCTTCTCTCCGGACAGGGGCGAAAAACTGTTTTTT. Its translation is CASSFSPDRGEKLFF.

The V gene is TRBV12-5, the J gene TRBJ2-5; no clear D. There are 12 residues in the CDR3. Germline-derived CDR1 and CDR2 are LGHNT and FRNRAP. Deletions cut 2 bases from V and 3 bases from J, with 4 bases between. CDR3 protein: CASGLQEETQYF. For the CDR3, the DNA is TGTGCTAGTGGTTTGCAGGAAGAGACCCAGTACTTC.

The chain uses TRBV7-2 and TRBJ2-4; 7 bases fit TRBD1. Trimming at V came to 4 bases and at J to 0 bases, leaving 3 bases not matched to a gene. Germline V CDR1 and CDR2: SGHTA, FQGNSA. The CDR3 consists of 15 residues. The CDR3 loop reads CASSSTGLAKNIQYF. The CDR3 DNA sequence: TGTGCCAGCAGCTCGACAGGGCTAGCCAAAAACATTCAGTACTTC. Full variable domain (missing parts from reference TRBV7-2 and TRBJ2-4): GAGVSQSPSNKVTEKGKDVELRCDPISGHTALYWYRQSLGQGLEFLIYFQGNSAPDKSGLPSDRFSAERTGGSVSTLTIQRTQQEDSAVYLCASSSTGLAKNIQYFGAGTRLSVL.

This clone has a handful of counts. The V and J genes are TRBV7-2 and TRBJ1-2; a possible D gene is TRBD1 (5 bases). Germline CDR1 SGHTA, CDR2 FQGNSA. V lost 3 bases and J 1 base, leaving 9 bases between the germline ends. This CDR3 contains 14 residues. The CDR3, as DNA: TGTGCCAGCAGCTTGAATAGGGGTAACTATGGCTACACCTTC. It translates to CASSLNRGNYGYTF.

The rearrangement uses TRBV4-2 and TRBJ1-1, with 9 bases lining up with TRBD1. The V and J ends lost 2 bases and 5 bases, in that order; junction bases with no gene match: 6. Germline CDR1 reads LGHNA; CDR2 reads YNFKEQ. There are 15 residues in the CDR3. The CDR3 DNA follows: TGTGCCAGCAGCCAACCCGGACAGGGGTTGACTGAAGCTTTCTTT. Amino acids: CASSQPGQGLTEAFF.

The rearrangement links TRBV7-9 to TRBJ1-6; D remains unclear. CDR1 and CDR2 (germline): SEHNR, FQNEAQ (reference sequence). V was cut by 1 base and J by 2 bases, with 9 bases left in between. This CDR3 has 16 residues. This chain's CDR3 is CASSLVRYTYNSPLHF. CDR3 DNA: TGTGCCAGCAGCTTAGTGCGGTACACCTATAATTCACCCCTCCACTTT.

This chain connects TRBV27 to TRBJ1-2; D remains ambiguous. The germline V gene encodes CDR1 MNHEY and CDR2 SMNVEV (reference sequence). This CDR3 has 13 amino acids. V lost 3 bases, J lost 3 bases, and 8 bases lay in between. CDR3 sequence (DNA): TGTGCCAGCAGTTTGAGAGGATACTATGGCTACACCTTC. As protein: CASSLRGYYGYTF.

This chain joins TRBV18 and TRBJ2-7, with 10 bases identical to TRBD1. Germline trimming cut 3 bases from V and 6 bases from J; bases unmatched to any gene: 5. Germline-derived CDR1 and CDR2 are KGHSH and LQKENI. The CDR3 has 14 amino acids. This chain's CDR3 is CASSPDRGLVEQYF. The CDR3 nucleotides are TGTGCCAGCTCACCTGACAGGGGGCTTGTCGAGCAGTACTTC.

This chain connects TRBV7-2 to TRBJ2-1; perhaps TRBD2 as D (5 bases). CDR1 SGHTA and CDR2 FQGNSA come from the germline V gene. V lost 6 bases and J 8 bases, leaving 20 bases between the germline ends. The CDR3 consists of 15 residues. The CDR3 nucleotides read TGTGCCAGCAGGAAGGGCAACGAACGGGGAGATGAGCAGTTCTTC. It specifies CASRKGNERGDEQFF.

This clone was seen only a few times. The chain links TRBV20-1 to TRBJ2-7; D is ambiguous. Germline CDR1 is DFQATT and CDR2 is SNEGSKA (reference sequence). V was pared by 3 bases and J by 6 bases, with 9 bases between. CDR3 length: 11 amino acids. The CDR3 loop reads CSASLRVEQYF. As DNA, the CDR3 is TGCAGTGCTAGTTTGAGAGTCGAGCAGTACTTC.

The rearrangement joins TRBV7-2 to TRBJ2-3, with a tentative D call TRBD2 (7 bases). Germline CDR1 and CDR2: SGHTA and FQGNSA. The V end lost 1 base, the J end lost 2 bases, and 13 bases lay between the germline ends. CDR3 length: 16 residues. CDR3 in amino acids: CASSLVAGAYTDTQYF. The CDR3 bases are TGTGCCAGCAGCTTAGTTGCGGGGGCTTACACAGATACGCAGTATTTT.

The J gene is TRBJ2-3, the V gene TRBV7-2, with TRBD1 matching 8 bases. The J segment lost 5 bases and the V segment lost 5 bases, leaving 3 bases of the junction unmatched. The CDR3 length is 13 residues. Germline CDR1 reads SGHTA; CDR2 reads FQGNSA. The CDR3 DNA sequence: TGTGCCAGCAGCGCGGACAGGGAAGATACGCAGTATTTT. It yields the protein CASSADREDTQYF.